The present T cell receptor beta chain was sequenced within a study of T cells in tuberculosis. TCRdb keeps only in-frame clones here, not all; method: immunoSEQ multiplex PCR. The data show tens of thousands of clones, with around 90% seen just once and 1.5% to 2% held by the top ten. The CDR3 has 15 amino acids. CDR1 SGHVS and CDR2 FQNEAQ come from the germline V gene. The germline V and J ends were trimmed by 5 bases and 1 base, with 14 bases remaining between them. Cells were sorted from thawed PBMC rested overnight and stained with GMM-loaded CD1B tetramer, viability dye and anti-CD3. CD1B tetramers were loaded with Rhodococcus equi-derived C32 glucose monomycolate.

The J gene is TRBJ1-1, the V gene TRBV7-8; D gene uncertain. This clonotype was sampled from an adult woman with latent tuberculosis. Input material: CD1b-GMM tetramer-negative cells sorted from PBMCs. The CDR3 region has the DNA TGTGCCAGCAGCCCCAGCGGGTATCCGAACACTGAAGCTTTCTTT. The encoded protein is CASSPSGYPNTEAFF.